The entry below describes one T cell receptor (beta chain). Its matching antigen is unknown. The sample originates from a study of immune evolution from preneoplasia to lung adenocarcinoma. TCRdb's table, derived via immunoSEQ multiplex PCR, lists solely in-frame clones and lacks some. In the table there are 13,000 to 15,000 clones, around 84% of which are singletons. Study-wide findings and caveats: Later-stage lesions appeared to have more T cells, more diversity, less clonality. Highest clonality occurred in KRAS-mutant, not EGFR-mutant or double wild-type, nodules.

This CDR3 has 16 residues. V was clipped by 6 bases and J by 1 base, with 19 bases between them. CDR1 and CDR2 from the germline V gene are SGHRS and YFSETQ. V and J are TRBV5-1 and TRBJ2-5, with D possibly being TRBD2 (7 bases). Sample: FFPE minimally invasive lung adenocarcinoma tissue. This receptor was obtained from a person aged 55 to 79 with lung adenocarcinoma. CDR3 nucleotide sequence: TGCGCCAGCACTCCCCTTGCGGGGGCGATCCAAGAGACCCAGTACTTC. Encoded protein: CASTPLAGAIQETQYF. Full variable domain (missing parts from reference TRBV5-1 and TRBJ2-5): KAGVTQTPRYLIKTRGQQVTLSCSPISGHRSVSWYQQTPGQGLQFLFEYFSETQRNKGNFPGRFSGRQFSNSRSEMNVSTLELGDSALYLCASTPLAGAIQETQYFGPGTRLLVL.